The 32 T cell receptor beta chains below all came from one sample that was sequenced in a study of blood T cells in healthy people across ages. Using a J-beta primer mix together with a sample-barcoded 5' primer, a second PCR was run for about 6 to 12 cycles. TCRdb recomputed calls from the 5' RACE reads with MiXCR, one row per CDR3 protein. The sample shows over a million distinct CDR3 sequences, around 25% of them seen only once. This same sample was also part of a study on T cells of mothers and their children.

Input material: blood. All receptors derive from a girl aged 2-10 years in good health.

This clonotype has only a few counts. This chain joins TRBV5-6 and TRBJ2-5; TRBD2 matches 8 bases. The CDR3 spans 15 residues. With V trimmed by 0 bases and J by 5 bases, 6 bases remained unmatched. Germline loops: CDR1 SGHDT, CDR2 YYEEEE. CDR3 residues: CASSLAAGGRETQYF. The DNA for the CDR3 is TGTGCCAGCAGCTTGGCGGCGGGGGGCCGTGAGACCCAGTACTTC.

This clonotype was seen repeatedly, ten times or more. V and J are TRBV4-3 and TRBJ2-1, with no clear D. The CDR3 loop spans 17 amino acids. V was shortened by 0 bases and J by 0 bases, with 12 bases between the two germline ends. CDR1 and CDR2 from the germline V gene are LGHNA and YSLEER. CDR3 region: CASSQDRAVSSYNEQFF. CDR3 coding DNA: TGCGCCAGCAGCCAAGATAGGGCAGTTAGCTCCTACAATGAGCAGTTCTTC.

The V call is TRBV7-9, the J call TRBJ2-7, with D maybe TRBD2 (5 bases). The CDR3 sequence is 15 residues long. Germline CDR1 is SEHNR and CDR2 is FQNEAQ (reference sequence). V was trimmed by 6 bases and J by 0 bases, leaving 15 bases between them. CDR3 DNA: TGTGCCAGCAGTCGTGAGGGCGGTCCCTCCTACGAGCAGTACTTC. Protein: CASSREGGPSYEQYF.

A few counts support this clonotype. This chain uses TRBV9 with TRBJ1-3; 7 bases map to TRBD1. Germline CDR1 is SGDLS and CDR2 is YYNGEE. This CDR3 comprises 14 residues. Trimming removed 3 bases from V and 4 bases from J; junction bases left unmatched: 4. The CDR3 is CASSEGTDGNTIYF. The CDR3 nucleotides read TGTGCCAGCAGCGAAGGGACAGACGGAAACACCATATATTTT.

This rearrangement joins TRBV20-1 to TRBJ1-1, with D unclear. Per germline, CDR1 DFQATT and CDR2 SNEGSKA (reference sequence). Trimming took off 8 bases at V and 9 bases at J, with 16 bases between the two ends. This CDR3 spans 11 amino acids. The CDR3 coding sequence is TGCAGTCTTGAATTTGAGGGCCAAGCTTTCTTT. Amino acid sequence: CSLEFEGQAFF.

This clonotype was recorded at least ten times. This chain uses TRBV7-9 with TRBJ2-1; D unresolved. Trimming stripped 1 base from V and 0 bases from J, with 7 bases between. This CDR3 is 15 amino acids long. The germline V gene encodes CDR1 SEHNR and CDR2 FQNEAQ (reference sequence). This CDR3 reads CASSLVGTSYNEQFF. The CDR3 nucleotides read TGTGCCAGCAGCTTAGTGGGTACCTCCTACAATGAGCAGTTCTTC.

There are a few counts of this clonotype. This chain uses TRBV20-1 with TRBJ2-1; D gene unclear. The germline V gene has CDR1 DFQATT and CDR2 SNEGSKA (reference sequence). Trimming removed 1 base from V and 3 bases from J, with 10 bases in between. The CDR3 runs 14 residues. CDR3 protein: CSARGLDNYNEQFF. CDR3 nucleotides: TGCAGTGCTAGAGGTTTAGATAACTACAATGAGCAGTTCTTC.

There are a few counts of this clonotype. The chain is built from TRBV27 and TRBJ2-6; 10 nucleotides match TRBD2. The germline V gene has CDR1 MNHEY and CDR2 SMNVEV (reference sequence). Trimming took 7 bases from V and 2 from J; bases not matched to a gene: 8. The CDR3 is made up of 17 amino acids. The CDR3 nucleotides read TGTGCCAGCACTCTAGCGGGGGCGGGTCCTGGGGCCAACGTCCTGACTTTC. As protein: CASTLAGAGPGANVLTF.

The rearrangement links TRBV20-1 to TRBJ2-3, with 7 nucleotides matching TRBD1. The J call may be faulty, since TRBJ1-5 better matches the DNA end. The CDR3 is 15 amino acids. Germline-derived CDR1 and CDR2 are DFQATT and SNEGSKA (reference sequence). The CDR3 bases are TGCAGTGCTAGTGAACCGGGACAGTACACAGATACGCAGCATTTT. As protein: CSASEPGQYTDTQHF.

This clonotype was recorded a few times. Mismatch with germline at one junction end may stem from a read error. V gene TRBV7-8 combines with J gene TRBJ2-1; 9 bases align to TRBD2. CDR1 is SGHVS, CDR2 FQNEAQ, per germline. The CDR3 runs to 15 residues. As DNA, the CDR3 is TGTGCCAGCAGCGCTCCCGGGACTAGCAAGGAGACCCGGTACTTC. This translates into CASSAPGTSKETRYF.

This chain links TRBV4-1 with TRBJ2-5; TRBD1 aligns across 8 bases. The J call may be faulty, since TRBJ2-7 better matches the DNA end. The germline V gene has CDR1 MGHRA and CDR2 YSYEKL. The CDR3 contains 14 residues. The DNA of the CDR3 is TGCGCCAGCAGCTCAGGGGGCACTACCTACGAGCAGTACTTC. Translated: CASSSGGTTYEQYF.

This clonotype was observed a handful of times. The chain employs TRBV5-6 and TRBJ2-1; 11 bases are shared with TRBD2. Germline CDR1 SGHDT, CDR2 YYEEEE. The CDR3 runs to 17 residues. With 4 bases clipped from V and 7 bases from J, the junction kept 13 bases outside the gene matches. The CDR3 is CASSPGVAGGPLNEQFF. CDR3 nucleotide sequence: TGTGCCAGCAGCCCCGGGGTAGCGGGAGGGCCATTGAATGAGCAGTTCTTC.

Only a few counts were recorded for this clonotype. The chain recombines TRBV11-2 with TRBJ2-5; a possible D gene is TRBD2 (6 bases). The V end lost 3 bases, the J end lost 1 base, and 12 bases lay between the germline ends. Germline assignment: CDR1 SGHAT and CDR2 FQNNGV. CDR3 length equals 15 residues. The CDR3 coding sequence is TGTGCCAGCAGCTTGGGGAGACTAGGCCAAGAGACCCAGTACTTC. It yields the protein CASSLGRLGQETQYF.

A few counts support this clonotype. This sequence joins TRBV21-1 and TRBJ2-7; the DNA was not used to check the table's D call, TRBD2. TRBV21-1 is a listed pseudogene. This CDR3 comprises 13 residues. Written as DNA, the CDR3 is TGTGCCAGCAGCCTGGCAGCTAGCGGGCTTCTCAACTTC. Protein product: CASSLAASGLLNF.

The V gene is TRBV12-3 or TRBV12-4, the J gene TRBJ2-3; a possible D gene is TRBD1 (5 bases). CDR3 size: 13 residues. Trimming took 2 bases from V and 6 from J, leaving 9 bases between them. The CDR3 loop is CASSLPGLDTQYF. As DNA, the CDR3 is TGTGCCAGCAGTTTACCAGGGTTGGATACGCAGTATTTT.

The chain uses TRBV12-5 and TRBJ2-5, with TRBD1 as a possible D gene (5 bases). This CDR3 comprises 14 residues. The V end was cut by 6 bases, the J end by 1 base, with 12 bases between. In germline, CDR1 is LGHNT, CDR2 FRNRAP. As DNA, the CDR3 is TGTGCTAGTGGACAAGGAACAGGCCAAGAGACCCAGTACTTC. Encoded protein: CASGQGTGQETQYF. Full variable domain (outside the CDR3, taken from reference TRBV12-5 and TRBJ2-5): DARVTQTPRHKVTEMGQEVTMRCQPILGHNTVFWYRQTMMQGLELLAYFRNRAPLDDSGMPKDRFSAEMPDATLATLKIQPSEPRDSAVYFCASGQGTGQETQYFGPGTRLLVL.

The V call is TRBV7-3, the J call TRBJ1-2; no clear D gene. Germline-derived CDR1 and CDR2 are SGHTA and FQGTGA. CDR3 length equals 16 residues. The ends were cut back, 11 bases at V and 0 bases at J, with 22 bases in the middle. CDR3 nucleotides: TGTGCCTATAGTCGTTTCGAGTTCATAGCTAACTATGGCTACACCTTC. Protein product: CAYSRFEFIANYGYTF.

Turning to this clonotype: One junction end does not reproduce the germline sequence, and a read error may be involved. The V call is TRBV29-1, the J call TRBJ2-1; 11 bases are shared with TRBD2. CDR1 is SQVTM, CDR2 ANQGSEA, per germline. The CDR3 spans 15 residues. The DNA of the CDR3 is TGCAGCATTGTAGCGGGAGGGTCGTGGGGGAATGGGCAGTTCTTC. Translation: CSIVAGGSWGNGQFF.

In nucleotides, the CDR3 is TGCAGTGCTCAGGGTTTATCTCCATACAATGAGCAGTTCTTC. This gives the protein CSAQGLSPYNEQFF. The chain recombines TRBV20-1 with TRBJ2-1; TRBD1 might be the D (5 bases). CDR3 size: 14 residues. Germline lookup yields CDR1 DFQATT and CDR2 SNEGSKA (reference sequence). V lost 5 bases and J lost 4, with 15 bases in between.

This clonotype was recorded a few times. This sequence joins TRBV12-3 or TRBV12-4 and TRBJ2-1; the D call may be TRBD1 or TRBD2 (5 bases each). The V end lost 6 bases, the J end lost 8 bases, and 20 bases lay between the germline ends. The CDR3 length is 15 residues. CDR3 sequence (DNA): TGTGCCAGCAGATACCAACGGGGCTGGACCGATGAGCAGTTCTTC. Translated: CASRYQRGWTDEQFF.

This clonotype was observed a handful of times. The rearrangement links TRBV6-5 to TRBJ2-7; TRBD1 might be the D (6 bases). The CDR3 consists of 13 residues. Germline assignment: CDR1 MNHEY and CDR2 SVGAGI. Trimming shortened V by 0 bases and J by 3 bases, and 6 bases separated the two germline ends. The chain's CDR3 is CASSYSQGYEQYF. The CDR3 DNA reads TGTGCCAGCAGTTACTCACAGGGCTACGAGCAGTACTTC.

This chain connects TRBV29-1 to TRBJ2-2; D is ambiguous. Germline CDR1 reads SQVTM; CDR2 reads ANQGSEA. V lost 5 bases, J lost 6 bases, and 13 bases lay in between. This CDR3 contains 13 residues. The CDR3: CSVYLDPPGELFF. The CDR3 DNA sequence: TGCAGCGTTTACTTGGACCCTCCCGGGGAGCTGTTTTTT.

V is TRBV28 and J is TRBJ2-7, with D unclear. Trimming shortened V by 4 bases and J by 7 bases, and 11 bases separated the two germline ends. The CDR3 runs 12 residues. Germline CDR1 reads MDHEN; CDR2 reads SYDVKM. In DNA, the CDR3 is TGTGCCAGCAGTTCCTCCGAAGTAGAGCAGTACTTC. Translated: CASSSSEVEQYF.

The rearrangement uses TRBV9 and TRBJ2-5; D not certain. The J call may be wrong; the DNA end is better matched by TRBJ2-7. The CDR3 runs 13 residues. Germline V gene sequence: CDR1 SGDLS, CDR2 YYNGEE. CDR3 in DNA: TGTGCCAGCAGCGCCCTAAATTGGGACGAGCAGTACTTC. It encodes CASSALNWDEQYF.

Written as DNA, the CDR3 is TGTGCCAGCAGGGACCGGGCCCTCCACTACGAGCAGTACTTC. Protein: CASRDRALHYEQYF. The gene calls are TRBV27 and TRBJ2-7; D is uncertain. The CDR3 loop spans 14 amino acids. Germline lookup yields CDR1 MNHEY and CDR2 SMNVEV (reference sequence). V lost 6 bases to trimming and J lost 3 bases, with 15 bases between them.

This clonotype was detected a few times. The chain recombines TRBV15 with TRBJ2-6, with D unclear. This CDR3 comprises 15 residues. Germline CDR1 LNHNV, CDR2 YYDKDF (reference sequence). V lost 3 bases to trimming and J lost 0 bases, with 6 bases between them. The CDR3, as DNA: TGTGCCACCAGCAGTCAAGGCTCTGGGGCCAACGTCCTGACTTTC. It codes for CATSSQGSGANVLTF.

For the CDR3, the DNA is TGTGCCAGCAGCCCTCGGGACACAAAAGAGACCCAGTACTTC. Its translation is CASSPRDTKETQYF. The chain employs TRBV7-9 and TRBJ2-5; TRBD1 might be the D (6 bases). The ends were cut back, 5 bases at V and 3 bases at J, with 13 bases in the middle. This CDR3 contains 14 residues. Germline CDR1 and CDR2: SEHNR and FQNEAQ (reference sequence).

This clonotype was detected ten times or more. The DNA for the CDR3 is TGCGCCAGCAGTCAATCGACGGGAGGGCCATACGAGCAGTACTTC. This codes for CASSQSTGGPYEQYF. This chain joins TRBV23-1 and TRBJ2-5; TRBD2 aligns across 8 bases. TRBJ2-7 explains the end of the DNA better; the J call may be wrong. TRBV23-1 is an ORF, with its function uncertain. The CDR3 contains 15 residues.

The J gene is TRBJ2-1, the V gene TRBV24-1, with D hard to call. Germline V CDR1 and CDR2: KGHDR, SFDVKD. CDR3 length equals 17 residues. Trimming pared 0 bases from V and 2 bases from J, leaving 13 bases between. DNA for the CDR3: TGTGCCACCAGTGATTTGTGGGCAGCGCCCACCTACAATGAGCAGTTCTTC. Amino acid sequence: CATSDLWAAPTYNEQFF.

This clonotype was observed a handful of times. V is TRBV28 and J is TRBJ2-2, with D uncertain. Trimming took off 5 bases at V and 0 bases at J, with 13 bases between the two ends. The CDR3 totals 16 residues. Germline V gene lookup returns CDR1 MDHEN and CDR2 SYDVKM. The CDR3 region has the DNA TGTGCCAGCAGTGAGGCTACCGAACCGAACACCGGGGAGCTGTTTTTT. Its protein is CASSEATEPNTGELFF.

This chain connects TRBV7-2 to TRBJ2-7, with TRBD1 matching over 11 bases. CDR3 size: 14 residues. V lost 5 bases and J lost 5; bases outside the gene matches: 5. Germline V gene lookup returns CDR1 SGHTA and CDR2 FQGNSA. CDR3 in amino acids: CASSTRTGGHEQYF. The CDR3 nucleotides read TGTGCCAGCAGCACAAGGACAGGGGGCCACGAGCAGTACTTC.

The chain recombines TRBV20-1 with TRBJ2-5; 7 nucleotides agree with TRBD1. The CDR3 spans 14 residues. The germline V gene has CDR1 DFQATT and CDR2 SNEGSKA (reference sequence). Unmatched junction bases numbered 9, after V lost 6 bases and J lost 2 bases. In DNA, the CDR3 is TGCAGTGCCCCCCCGACAGGGATTCAAGAGACCCAGTACTTC. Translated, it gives CSAPPTGIQETQYF.